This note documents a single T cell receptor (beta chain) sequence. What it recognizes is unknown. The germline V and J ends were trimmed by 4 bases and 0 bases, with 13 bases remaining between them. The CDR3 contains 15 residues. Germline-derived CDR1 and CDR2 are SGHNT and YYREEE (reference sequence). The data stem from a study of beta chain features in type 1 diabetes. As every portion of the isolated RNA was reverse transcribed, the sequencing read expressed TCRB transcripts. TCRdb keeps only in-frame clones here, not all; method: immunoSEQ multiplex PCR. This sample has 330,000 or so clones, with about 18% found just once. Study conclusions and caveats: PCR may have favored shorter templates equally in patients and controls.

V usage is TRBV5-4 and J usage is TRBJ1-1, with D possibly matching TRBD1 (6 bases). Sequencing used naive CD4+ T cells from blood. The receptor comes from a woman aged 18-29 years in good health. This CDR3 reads CASSIFTGLNTEAFF. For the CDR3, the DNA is TGTGCCAGCAGCATATTCACAGGGTTGAACACTGAAGCTTTCTTT. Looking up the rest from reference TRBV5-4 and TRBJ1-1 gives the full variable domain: ETGVTQSPTHLIKTRGQQVTLRCSSQSGHNTVSWYQQALGQGPQFIFQYYREEENGRGNFPPRFSGLQFPNYSSELNVNALELDDSALYLCASSIFTGLNTEAFFGQGTRLTVV.